The rows below give T cell receptor beta chains drawn from one sample of a study of T cells in Graves' hyperthyroidism and ophthalmopathy. TCRdb used MiXCR to reprocess the multiplex PCR reads, holding one entry per CDR3 protein. In the table there are some 490,000 distinct CDR3 sequences, 15% to 20% of which are singletons. The sequencing input was blood. The receptors come from a woman aged 25-40 years with Graves' ophthalmopathy. Both conserved end residues are trimmed from each CDR3.

J: TRBJ2-1; length: 15; V: TRBV14; CDR3: ASSQLGRERPANEQF
J: TRBJ2-1; length: 12; V: TRBV7-9; CDR3: ASSGRGKYNEQF
J: TRBJ2-7; length: 12; V: TRBV20-1; CDR3: SARVPSRPYEQY
J: TRBJ1-5; length: 10; V: TRBV10-3; CDR3: AISETDQPQH
J: TRBJ2-7; length: 13; V: TRBV7-2; CDR3: ASSLFSGRVHEQY
J: TRBJ1-6; length: 12; V: TRBV12-3/TRBV12-4; CDR3: ASSSTGVNSPLH
J: TRBJ2-7; length: 15; V: TRBV6-6; CDR3: ASSYSSSSRSSYEQY
J: TRBJ2-5; length: 11; V: TRBV7-3; CDR3: ASSLGGRSTQY
J: TRBJ2-2; length: 15; V: TRBV4-3; CDR3: ASSQVGLARNTGELF
J: TRBJ1-1; length: 13; V: TRBV30; CDR3: AWSVPDRENTEAF
J: TRBJ2-2; length: 14; V: TRBV7-9; CDR3: ASSTQGWLDTGELF
J: TRBJ1-1; length: 13; V: TRBV24-1; CDR3: ATSEPGQGRTEAF
J: TRBJ1-2; length: 14; V: TRBV6-5; CDR3: ASSYLLGQDYYGYT
J: TRBJ1-2; length: 10; V: TRBV2; CDR3: ASSVYSYGYT
J: TRBJ1-5; length: 14; V: TRBV30; CDR3: AWSLPGEYSNQPQH
J: TRBJ2-2; length: 16; V: TRBV12-3/TRBV12-4; CDR3: ASSHGGAGGRDTGELF
J: TRBJ2-5; length: 14; V: TRBV25-1; CDR3: ASNSWTSGTPETQY
J: TRBJ1-2; length: 12; V: TRBV3-1; CDR3: ASSPSRVGDGYT
J: TRBJ1-1; length: 12; V: TRBV7-2; CDR3: ASSSHPQGGEAF
J: TRBJ2-3; length: 13; V: TRBV12-3/TRBV12-4; CDR3: ASRKLATNTDTQY
J: TRBJ2-4; length: 11; V: TRBV13; CDR3: ASSLPGSNIQY
J: TRBJ1-2; length: 12; V: TRBV7-2; CDR3: ASSLGQGPEGYT
J: TRBJ2-7; length: 12; V: TRBV4-3; CDR3: ASSHNRGYNEQY
J: TRBJ2-3; length: 12; V: TRBV9; CDR3: ASSVEASTDTQY
J: TRBJ1-2; length: 12; V: TRBV7-2; CDR3: ASSSTGGAWGYT
J: TRBJ1-1; length: 13; V: TRBV7-9; CDR3: ASSLGQAKNTEAF
J: TRBJ1-4; length: 10; V: TRBV6-2/TRBV6-3; CDR3: ASSDRIGKLF
J: TRBJ1-1; length: 13; V: TRBV5-1; CDR3: ASSTEGVGNTEAF